Below, one T cell receptor (beta chain) is given with its context. The entry originates in a study of T cells after yellow fever vaccination. TCRdb re-called the 5' RACE reads with MiXCR, one entry per CDR3 protein. Here the sample spans over 300,000 distinct CDR3 sequences, 4.1% being singletons. The V segment lost 6 bases and the J segment 6 bases; nucleotides outside the gene matches: 4. This CDR3 is built from 13 residues. The rearrangement links TRBV12-3 or TRBV12-4 to TRBJ1-5; 8 bases line up with TRBD1. The sequences come from PBMCs, collected 5 days after the yellow fever booster vaccination. The TCR comes from a man younger than 30 who received the YFV17D yellow fever vaccine. CDR3 sequence: CASSWTGTQPQHF. The CDR3 coding sequence is TGTGCCAGCAGCTGGACAGGGACTCAGCCCCAGCATTTT.